This T cell receptor (beta chain) derives from a study of blood T cell repertoires in COVID-19. Some clones are missing from TCRdb's copy, which holds only in-frame ones; the method was immunoSEQ multiplex PCR. The sample shows approximately 170,000 clones, around 85% of them seen only once. CDR1 MNHEY and CDR2 SVGAGI come from the germline V gene. The CDR3 has 15 amino acids. V was shortened by 0 bases and J by 3 bases, with 8 bases between the two germline ends. Sequences were obtained from peripheral blood. This sequence joins TRBV6-5 and TRBJ2-2; D may be TRBD1 (6 bases). The clonotype comes from a man aged 55 to 69 who had recovered from COVID-19. This CDR3 is CASSYSQGYTGELFF. The CDR3 coding sequence is TGTGCCAGCAGTTACTCACAGGGCTACACCGGGGAGCTGTTTTTT.